This TCR beta chain was documented in a study of glioma-infiltrating T cells. General study points: Tissue and blood shared very few CDR3 sequences. Non-neoplastic patients had below-expected tissue-blood divergence, while all gliomas exceeded expectation.

CDR3 length: 15 amino acids. The trim removed 6 bases at V and 0 bases at J, leaving 5 bases unmatched. Germline V lookup: CDR1 MNHEY, CDR2 SMNVEV (reference sequence). The iRepertoire nested amplicon-rescue multiplex PCR amplified TCR alpha and beta CDR3s from RNA. Input was roughly 100-450 ng of tissue mRNA or PBMC total RNA. TCRdb passed the multiplex PCR reads through MiXCR, listing each CDR3 protein once. This table holds approximately 1,100 distinct CDR3 sequences, around 28% found once. As regards this clonotype: Its cognate antigen is unknown. This beta chain is an off-target read within a library intended for alpha chains, so its frequency means little.

The sample was glioma tissue, nonneoplastic brain tissue, or PBMCs (not recorded which). V is TRBV27 and J is TRBJ2-1; 7 positions agree with TRBD2. The sequence was obtained from a human donor with low-grade glioma or glioblastoma, undergoing nonglioma brain surgery, or in good health (not recorded which). The CDR3 DNA is TGTGCCAGCAGAATAACTAGCGTCTCCTACAATGAGCAGTTCTTC. It specifies CASRITSVSYNEQFF.